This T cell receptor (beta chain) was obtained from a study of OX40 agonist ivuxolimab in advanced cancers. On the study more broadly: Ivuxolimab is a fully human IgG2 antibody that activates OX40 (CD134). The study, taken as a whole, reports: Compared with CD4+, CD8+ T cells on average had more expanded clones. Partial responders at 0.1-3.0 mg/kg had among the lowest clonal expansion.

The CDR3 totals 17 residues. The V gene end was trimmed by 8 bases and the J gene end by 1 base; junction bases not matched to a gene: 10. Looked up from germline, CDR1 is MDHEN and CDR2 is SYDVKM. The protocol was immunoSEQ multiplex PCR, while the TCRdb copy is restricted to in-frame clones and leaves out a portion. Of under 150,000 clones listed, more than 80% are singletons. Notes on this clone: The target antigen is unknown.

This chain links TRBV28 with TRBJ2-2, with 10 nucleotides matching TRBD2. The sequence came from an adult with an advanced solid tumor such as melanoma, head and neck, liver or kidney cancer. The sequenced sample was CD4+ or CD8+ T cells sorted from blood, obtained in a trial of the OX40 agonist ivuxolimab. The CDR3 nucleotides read TGTGCCAGCTCGTCGGTAGCGGGGGGCCGGAACACCGGGGAGCTGTTTTTT. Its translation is CASSSVAGGRNTGELFF.